This TCR beta chain came from a study of Ad26.COV2.S vaccination and SARS-CoV-2 variants. Treatment given: roughly 18 received Ad26.COV2.S at low or high dose, single or two shots; 5 received placebo; per-sample allocation not given. Material that was analyzed had been drawn on day 63 after the first vaccine or placebo injection. Expressing Wuhan-strain SARS-CoV-2 spike, an Ad26 vector served as the vaccine. As for this clone: Its antigen is not known.

The protocol was immunoSEQ multiplex PCR, while the TCRdb copy is restricted to in-frame clones and leaves out a portion. The table includes about 500,000 clones, around 89% detected once. Study-level findings and limits: After vaccination, reports described spike-specific CD8+ and CD4+ T cell responses as showing substantial breadth.

CDR1 is SEHNR and CDR2 is FQNEAQ in the germline V gene (reference sequence). The CDR3 contains 13 residues. V lost 5 bases and J lost 6, with 14 bases in between. This specimen was peripheral blood, taken in a trial of Ad26.COV2.S vaccine versus placebo. The TCR originated in a person aged 18 to 65 who received the Ad26.COV2.S COVID-19 vaccine or a placebo. The chain uses TRBV7-9 and TRBJ2-7; TRBD2 is a possible D gene (5 bases). The CDR3 DNA reads as TGTGCCAGCAGCCACGGCGACTACTCCGAGCAGTACTTC. Translated: CASSHGDYSEQYF.